This T cell receptor beta chain was captured in a study of a mutant IDH1 vaccine in newly diagnosed glioma. Across the study: Visit V12 was conducted at week 35 as the safety follow-up. Visit V13 came later, at week 47.

This table comes from immunoSEQ multiplex PCR, and its TCRdb copy is limited to in-frame clones, with some not included. This table holds some 57,000 clones, approximately 81% found once. Notes on this clone: Its antigen remains unknown.

Time point meaning: week 35, safety follow-up. The vaccine gave 300 ug of a 20-mer mutant IDH1 peptide subcutaneously per dose. This specimen consisted of PBMCs, obtained from a glioma patient whose treatment included an IDH1 peptide vaccine. This clonotype was obtained from a woman in her late teens or twenties with glioma.

CDR3 loop: CASSSSTGFGAEAFF. The CDR3 DNA follows: TGTGCCAGCAGCTCCTCCACAGGGTTCGGCGCTGAAGCTTTCTTT. The V and J genes are TRBV11-2 and TRBJ1-1; a weak D match, TRBD1 (6 bases). Looked up from germline, CDR1 is SGHAT and CDR2 is FQNNGV. The ends were cut back, 4 bases at V and 6 bases at J, with 18 bases in the middle. The CDR3 spans 15 residues.